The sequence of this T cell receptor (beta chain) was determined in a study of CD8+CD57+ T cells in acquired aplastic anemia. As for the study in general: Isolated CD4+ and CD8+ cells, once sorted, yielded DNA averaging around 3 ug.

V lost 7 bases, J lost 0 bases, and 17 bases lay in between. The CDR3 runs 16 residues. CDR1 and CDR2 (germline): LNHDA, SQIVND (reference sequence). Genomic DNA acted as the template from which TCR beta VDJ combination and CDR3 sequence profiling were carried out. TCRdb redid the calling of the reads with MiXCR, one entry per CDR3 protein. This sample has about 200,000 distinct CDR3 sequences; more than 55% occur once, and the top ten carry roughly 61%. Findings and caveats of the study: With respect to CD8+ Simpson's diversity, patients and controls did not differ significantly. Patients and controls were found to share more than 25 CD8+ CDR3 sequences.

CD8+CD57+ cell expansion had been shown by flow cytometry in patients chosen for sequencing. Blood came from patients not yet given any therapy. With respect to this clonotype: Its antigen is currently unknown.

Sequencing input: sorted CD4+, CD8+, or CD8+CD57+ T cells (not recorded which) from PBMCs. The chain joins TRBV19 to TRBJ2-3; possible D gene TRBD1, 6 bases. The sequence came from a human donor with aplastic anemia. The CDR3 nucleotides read TGTGCCAGTAAGGTGGGGGCAGGGACCAGCACAGATACGCAGTATTTT. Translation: CASKVGAGTSTDTQYF.